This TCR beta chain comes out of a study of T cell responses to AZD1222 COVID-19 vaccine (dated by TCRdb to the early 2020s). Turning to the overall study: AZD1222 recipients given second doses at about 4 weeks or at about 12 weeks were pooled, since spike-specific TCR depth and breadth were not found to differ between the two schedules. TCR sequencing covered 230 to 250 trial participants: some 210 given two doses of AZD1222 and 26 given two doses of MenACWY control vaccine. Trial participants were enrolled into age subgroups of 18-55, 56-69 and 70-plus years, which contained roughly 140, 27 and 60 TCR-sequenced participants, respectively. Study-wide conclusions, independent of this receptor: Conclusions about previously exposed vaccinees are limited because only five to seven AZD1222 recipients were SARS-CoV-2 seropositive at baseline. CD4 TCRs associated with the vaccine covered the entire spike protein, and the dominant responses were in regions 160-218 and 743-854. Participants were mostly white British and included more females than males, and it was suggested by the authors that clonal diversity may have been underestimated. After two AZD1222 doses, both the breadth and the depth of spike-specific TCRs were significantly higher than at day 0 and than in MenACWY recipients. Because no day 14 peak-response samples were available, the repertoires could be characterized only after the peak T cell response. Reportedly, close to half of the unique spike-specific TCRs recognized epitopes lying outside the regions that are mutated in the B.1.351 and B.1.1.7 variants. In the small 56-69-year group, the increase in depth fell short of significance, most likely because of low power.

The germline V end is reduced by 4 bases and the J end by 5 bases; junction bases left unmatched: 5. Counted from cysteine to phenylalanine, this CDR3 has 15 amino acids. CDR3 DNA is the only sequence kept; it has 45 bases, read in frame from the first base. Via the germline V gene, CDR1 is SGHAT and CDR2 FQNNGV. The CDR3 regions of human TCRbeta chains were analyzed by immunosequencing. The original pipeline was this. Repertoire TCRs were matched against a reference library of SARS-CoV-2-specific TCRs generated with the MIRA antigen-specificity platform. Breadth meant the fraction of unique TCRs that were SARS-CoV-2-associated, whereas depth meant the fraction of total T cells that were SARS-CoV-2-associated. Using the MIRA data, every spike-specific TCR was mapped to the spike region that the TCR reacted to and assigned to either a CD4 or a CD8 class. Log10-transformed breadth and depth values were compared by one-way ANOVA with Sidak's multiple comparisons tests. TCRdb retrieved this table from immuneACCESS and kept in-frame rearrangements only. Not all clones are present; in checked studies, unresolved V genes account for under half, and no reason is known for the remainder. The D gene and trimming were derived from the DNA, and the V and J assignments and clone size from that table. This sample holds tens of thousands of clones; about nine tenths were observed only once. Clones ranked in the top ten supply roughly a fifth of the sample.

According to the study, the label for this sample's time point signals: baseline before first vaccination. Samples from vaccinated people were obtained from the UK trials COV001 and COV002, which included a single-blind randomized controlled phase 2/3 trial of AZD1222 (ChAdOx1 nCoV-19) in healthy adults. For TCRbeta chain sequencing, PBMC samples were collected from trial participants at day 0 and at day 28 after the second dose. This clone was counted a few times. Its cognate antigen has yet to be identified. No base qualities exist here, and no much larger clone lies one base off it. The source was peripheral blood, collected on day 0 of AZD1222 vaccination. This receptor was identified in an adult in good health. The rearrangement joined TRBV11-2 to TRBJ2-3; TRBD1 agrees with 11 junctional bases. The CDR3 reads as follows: CASSSRTGGQDTQYF. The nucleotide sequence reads TGTGCCAGCAGCTCGAGGACAGGGGGCCAAGATACGCAGTATTTT.